This T cell receptor beta chain was sequenced for a study of Ad26.COV2.S vaccination and SARS-CoV-2 variants. TCRdb's table, derived via immunoSEQ multiplex PCR, lists solely in-frame clones and lacks some. The sample shows more than 300,000 clones, 88% of them seen only once. The CDR3 is made up of 18 amino acids. CDR1 is KGHSH and CDR2 is LQKENI in the germline V gene. The J segment lost 6 bases and the V segment lost 3 bases, leaving 15 bases of the junction unmatched. Treatment reported: about 20 received Ad26.COV2.S at low or high dose, single or two shots; five or six received placebo; per-sample allocation not given. Sampling was performed 63 days after the first vaccine or placebo injection.

The chain couples TRBV18 to TRBJ2-2; 8 bases line up with TRBD1. The sequence was collected from a person between 18 and 65 years old who received the Ad26.COV2.S COVID-19 vaccine or a placebo. This sample comprised peripheral blood, obtained in a trial of Ad26.COV2.S vaccine versus placebo. The CDR3 bases are TGTGCCAGCTCACCCCAACGGACAGGGTGGGGCGTCTCCGGGGAGCTGTTTTTT. It encodes CASSPQRTGWGVSGELFF.